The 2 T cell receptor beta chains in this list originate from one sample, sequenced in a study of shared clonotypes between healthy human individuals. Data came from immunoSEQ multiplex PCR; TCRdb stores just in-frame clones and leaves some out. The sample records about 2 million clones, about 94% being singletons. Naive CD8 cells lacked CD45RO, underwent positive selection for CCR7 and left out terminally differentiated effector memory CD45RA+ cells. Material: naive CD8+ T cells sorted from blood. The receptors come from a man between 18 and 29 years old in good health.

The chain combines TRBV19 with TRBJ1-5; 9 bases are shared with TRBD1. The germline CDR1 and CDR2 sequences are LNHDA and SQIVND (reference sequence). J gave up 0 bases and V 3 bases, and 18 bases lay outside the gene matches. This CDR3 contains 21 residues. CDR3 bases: TGTGCCAGTAGTATCCCGCCGGGGACAGGGTACCTTTCTCTTAGCAATCAGCCCCAGCATTTT. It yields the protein CASSIPPGTGYLSLSNQPQHF.

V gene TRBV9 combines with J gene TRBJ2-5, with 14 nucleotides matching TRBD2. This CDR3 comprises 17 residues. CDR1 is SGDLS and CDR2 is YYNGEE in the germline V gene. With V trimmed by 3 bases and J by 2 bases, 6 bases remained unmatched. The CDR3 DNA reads TGTGCCAGCAGCGAGGGACTAGCGGGAGACATACAAGAGACCCAGTACTTC. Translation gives CASSEGLAGDIQETQYF. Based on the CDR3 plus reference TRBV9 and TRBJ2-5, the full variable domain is DSGVTQTPKHLITATGQRVTLRCSPRSGDLSVYWYQQSLDQGLQFLIQYYNGEERAKGNILERFSAQQFPDLHSELNLSSLELGDSALYFCASSEGLAGDIQETQYFGPGTRLLVL.